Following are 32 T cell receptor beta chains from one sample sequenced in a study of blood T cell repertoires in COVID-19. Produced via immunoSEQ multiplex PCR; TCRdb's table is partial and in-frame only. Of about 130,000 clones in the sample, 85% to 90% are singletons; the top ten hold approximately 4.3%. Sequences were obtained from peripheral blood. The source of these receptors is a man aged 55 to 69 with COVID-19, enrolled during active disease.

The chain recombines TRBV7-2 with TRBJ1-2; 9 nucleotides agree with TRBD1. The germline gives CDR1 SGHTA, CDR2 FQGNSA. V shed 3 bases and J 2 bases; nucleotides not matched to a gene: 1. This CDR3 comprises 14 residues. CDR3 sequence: CASSLGTGNYGYTF. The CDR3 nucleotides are TGTGCCAGCAGCTTGGGGACAGGGAACTATGGCTACACCTTC.

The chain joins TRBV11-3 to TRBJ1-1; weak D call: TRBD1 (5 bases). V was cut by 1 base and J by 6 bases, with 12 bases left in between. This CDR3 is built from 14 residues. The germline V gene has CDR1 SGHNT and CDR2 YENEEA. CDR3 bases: TGTGCCAGCAGCTTAGGCAGACAGTCGGCTGAAGCTTTCTTT. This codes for CASSLGRQSAEAFF.

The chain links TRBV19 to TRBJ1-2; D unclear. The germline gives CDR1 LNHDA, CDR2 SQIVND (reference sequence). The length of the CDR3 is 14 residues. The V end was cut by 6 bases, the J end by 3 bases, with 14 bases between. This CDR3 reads CASSLVGKDYGYTF. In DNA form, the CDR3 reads TGTGCCAGTAGCTTGGTGGGCAAGGACTATGGCTACACCTTC.

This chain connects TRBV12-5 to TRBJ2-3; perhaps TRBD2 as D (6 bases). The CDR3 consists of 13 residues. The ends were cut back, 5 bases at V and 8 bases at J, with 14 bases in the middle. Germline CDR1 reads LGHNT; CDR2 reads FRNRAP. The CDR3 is CASGVGTAGTQYF. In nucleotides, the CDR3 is TGTGCTAGTGGTGTCGGGACTGCCGGTACGCAGTATTTT.

The CDR3 reads CASSPPSGLSGNTIYF. CDR3 bases: TGTGCCAGCTCACCACCGTCGGGGTTATCTGGAAACACCATATATTTT. The V call is TRBV18, the J call TRBJ1-3; no reliable D call. V was cut by 0 bases and J by 1 base, with 10 bases left in between. CDR1 and CDR2 from the germline V gene are KGHSH and LQKENI. The CDR3 loop spans 16 amino acids. Complete variable domain (other parts from reference TRBV18 and TRBJ1-3): NAGVMQNPRHLVRRRGQEARLRCSPMKGHSHVYWYRQLPEEGLKFMVYLQKENIIDESGMPKERFSAEFPKEGPSILRIQQVVRGDSAAYFCASSPPSGLSGNTIYFGEGSWLTVV.

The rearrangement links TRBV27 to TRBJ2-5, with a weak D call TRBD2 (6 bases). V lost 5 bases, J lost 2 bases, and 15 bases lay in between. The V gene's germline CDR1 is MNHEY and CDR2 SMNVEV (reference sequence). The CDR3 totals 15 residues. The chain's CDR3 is CASSPLTREQETQYF. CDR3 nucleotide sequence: TGTGCCAGCAGTCCCCTGACTAGAGAACAAGAGACCCAGTACTTC.

As DNA, the CDR3 is TGTGCCAGCAGTTTAGTTACGGGAACTGAAGCTTTCTTT. Amino acids: CASSLVTGTEAFF. This chain joins TRBV12-3 or TRBV12-4 and TRBJ1-1; D gene uncertain. The V gene lost 1 base and the J gene lost 5 bases, with 8 bases spanning the gap. The CDR3 has 13 amino acids.

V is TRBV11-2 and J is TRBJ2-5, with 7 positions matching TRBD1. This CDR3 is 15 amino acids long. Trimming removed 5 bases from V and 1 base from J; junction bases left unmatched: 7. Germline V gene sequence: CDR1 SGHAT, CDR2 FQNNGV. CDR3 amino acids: CASSTHGTAQETQYF. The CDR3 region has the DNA TGTGCCAGCAGCACACACGGGACAGCCCAAGAGACCCAGTACTTC.

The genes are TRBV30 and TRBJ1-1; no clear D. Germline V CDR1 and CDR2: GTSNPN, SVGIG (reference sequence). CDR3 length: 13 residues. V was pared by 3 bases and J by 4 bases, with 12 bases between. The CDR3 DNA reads TGTGCCTGGAGGCCGGGAAGGAGCACTGAAGCTTTCTTT. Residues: CAWRPGRSTEAFF.

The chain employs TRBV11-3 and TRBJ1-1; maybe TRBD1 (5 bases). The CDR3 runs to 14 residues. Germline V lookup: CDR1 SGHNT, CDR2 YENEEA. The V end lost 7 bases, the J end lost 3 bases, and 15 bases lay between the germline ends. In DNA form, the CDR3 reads TGTGCCAGCACCCGGACGGGGGAACACACTGAAGCTTTCTTT. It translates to CASTRTGEHTEAFF.

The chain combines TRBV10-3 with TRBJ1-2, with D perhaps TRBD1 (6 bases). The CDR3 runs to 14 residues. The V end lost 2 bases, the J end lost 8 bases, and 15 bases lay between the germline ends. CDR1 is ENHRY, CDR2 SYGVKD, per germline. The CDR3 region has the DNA TGTGCCATCAGTGAGGTCCAGGGGAGTGACGGCTACACCTTC. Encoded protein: CAISEVQGSDGYTF.

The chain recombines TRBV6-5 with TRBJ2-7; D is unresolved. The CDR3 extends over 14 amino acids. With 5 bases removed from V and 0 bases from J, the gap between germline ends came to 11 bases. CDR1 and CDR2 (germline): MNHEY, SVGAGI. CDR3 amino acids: CASSQEDLSYEQYF. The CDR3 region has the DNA TGTGCCAGCAGTCAGGAAGACCTCTCCTACGAGCAGTACTTC.

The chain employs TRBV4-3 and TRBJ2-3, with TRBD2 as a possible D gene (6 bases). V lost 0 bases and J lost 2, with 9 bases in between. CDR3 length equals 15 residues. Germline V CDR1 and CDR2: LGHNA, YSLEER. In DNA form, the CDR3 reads TGCGCCAGCAGCCAAGATGGGGGGACCACAGATACGCAGTATTTT. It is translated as CASSQDGGTTDTQYF.

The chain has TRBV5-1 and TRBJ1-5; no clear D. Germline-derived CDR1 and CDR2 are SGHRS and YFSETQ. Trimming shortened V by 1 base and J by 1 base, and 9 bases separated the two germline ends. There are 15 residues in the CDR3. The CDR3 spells CASSLSGMSNQPQHF. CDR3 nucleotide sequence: TGCGCCAGCAGCTTGTCGGGTATGAGCAATCAGCCCCAGCATTTT.

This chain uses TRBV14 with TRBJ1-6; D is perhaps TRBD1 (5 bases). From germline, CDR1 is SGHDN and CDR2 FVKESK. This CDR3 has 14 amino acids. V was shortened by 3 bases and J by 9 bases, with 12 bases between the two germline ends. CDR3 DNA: TGTGCCAGCAGCCACAGGGTAATAGGTTCACCCCTCCACTTT. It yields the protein CASSHRVIGSPLHF. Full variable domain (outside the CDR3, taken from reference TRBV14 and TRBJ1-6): EAGVTQFPSHSVIEKGQTVTLRCDPISGHDNLYWYRRVMGKEIKFLLHFVKESKQDESGMPNNRFLAERTGGTYSTLKVQPAELEDSGVYFCASSHRVIGSPLHFGNGTRLTVT.

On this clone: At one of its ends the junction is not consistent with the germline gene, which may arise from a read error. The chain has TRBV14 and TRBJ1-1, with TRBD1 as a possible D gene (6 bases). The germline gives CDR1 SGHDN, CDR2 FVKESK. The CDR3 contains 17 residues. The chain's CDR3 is CASSQDSWGRVFTEGFF. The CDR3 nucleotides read TGTGCCAGCAGCCAAGATAGCTGGGGGCGCGTGTTCACTGAAGGTTTCTTT.

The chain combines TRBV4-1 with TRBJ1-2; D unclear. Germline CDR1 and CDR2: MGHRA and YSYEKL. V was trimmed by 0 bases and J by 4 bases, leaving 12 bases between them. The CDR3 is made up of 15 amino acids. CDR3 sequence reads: CASSQESDWAYGYTF. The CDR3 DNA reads TGCGCCAGCAGCCAAGAATCGGACTGGGCCTATGGCTACACCTTC.

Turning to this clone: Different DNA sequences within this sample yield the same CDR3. This chain's CDR3 is CASSIGGAGGHEQYF. The CDR3 DNA sequence: TGTGCCAGTAGTATCGGGGGGGCAGGGGGGCACGAGCAGTACTTC. The rearrangement uses TRBV19 and TRBJ2-7, with D possibly matching TRBD2 (8 bases). Per the germline V gene, CDR1 is LNHDA and CDR2 is SQIVND (reference sequence). V was shortened by 3 bases and J by 5 bases, with 17 bases between the two germline ends. CDR3 length: 15 residues.

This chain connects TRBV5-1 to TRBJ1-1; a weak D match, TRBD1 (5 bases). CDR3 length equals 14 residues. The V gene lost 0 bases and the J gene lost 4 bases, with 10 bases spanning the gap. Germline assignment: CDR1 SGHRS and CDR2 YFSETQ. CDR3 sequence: CASSLDGGSTEAFF. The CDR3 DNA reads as TGCGCCAGCAGCTTGGACGGGGGGAGCACTGAAGCTTTCTTT.

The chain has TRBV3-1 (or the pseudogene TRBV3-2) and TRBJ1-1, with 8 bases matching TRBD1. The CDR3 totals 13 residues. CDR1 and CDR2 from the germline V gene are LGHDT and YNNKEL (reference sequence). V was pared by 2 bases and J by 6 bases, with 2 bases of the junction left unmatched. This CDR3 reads CASSQQGAAEAFF. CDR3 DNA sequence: TGTGCCAGCAGCCAACAGGGGGCCGCTGAAGCTTTCTTT.

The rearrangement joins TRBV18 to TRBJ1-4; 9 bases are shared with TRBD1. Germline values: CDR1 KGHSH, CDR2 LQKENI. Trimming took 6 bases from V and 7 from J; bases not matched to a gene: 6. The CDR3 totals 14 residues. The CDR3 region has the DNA TGTGCCAGCTCGCCGGGACAGGGTGGTGAAAAACTGTTTTTT. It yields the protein CASSPGQGGEKLFF.

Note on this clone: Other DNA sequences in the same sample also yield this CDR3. CDR3 in amino acids: CASSPGLANTGELFF. The CDR3 DNA follows: TGTGCCAGCAGCCCAGGACTAGCGAACACCGGGGAGCTGTTTTTT. This rearrangement joins TRBV7-2 to TRBJ2-2; 7 bases map to TRBD2. The V segment lost 5 bases and the J segment 0 bases; nucleotides outside the gene matches: 3. This CDR3 region has 15 residues. CDR1 SGHTA and CDR2 FQGNSA come from the germline V gene.

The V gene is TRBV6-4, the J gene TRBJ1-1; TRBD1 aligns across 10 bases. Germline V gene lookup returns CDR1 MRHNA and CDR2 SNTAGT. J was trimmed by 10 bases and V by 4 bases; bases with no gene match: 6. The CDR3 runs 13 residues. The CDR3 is CASSAGTGARAFF. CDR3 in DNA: TGTGCCAGCAGTGCCGGGACAGGGGCTCGAGCTTTCTTT.

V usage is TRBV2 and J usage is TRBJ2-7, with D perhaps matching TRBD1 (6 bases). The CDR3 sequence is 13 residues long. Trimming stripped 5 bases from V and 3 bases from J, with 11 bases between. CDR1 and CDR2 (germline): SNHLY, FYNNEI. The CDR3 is CASSSDRNYEQYF. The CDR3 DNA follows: TGTGCCAGCAGTTCGGACAGAAACTACGAGCAGTACTTC.

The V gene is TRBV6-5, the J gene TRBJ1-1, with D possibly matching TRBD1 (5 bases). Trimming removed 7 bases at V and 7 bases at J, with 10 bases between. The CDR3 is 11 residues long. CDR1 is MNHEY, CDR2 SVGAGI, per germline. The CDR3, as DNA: TGTGCCAGCAACTACAGGAGTGAAGCTTTCTTT. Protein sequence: CASNYRSEAFF.

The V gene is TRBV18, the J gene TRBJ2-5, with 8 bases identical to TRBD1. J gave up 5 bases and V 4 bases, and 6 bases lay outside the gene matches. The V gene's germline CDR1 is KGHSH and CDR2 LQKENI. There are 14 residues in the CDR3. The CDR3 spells CASSRDRTTETQYF. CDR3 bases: TGTGCCAGCTCACGGGACAGGACGACCGAGACCCAGTACTTC.

The CDR3 loop is CASSFPSYGYTF. CDR3 coding DNA: TGTGCCAGCAGTTTCCCGAGCTATGGCTACACCTTC. The chain uses TRBV12-3 or TRBV12-4 and TRBJ1-2; D call uncertain. Trimming stripped 3 bases from V and 4 bases from J, with 6 bases between. CDR3 length: 12 amino acids.

CDR3 amino acids: CASSPDRDEKLFF. The CDR3 DNA is TGTGCCAGCTCACCGGACAGGGATGAAAAACTGTTTTTT. This sequence joins TRBV18 and TRBJ1-4; 8 bases fit TRBD1. The CDR3 spans 13 residues. Looked up from germline, CDR1 is KGHSH and CDR2 is LQKENI. The V gene end was trimmed by 3 bases and the J gene end by 6 bases; junction bases not matched to a gene: 0.

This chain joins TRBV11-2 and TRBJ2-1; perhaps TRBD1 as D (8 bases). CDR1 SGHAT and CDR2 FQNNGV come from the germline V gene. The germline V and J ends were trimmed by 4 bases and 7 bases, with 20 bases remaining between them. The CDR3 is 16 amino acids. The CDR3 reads CASSSGGQGLGNEQFF. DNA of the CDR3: TGTGCCAGCAGCTCGGGAGGACAGGGTTTGGGGAATGAGCAGTTCTTC.

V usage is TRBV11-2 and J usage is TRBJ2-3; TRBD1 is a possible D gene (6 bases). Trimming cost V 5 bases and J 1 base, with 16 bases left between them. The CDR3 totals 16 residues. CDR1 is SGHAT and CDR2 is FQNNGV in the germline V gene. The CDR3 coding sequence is TGTGCCAGCAGCCGAACAGGGATGGGGGGCACAGATACGCAGTATTTT. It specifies CASSRTGMGGTDTQYF.

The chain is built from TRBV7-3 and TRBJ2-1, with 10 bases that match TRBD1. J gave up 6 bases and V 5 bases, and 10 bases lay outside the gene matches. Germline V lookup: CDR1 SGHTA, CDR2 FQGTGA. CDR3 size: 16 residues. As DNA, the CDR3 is TGTGCCAGCAGCCCGCGGGGACAGGGGTCTCCCAATGAGCAGTTCTTC. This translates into CASSPRGQGSPNEQFF.

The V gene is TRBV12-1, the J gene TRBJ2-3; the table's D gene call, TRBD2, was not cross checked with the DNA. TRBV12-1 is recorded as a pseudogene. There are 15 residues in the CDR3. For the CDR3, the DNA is TGTGCCAGCAGCGAGGATGGACTAGCAGTAGATACGCAGTATTTT. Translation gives CASSEDGLAVDTQYF.